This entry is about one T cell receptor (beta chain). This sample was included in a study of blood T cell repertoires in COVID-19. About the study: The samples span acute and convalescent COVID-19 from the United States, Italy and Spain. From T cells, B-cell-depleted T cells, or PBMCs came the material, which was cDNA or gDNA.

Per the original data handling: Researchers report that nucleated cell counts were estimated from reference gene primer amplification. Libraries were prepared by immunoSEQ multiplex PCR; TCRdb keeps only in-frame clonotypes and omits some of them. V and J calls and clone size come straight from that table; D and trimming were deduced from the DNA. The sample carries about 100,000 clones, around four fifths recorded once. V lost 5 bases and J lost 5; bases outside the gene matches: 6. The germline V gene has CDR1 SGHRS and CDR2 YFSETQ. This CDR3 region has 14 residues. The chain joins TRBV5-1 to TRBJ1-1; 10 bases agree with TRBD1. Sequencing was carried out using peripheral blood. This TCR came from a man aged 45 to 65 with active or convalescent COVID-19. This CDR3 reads CASSLPGQGTEAFF. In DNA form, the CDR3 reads TGCGCCAGCAGTCTACCGGGACAGGGGACTGAAGCTTTCTTT.